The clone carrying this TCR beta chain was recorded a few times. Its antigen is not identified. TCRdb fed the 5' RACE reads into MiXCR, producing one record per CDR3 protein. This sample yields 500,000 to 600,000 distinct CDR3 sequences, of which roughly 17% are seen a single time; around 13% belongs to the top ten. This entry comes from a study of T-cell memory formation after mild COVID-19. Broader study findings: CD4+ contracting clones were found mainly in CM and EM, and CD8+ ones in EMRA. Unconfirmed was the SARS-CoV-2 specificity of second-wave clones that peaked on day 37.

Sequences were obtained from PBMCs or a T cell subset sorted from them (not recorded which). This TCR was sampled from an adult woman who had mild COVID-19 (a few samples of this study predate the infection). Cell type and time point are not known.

The CDR3: CASSVGSESYEQYF. CDR3 nucleotide sequence: TGTGCCAGCAGCGTAGGGTCGGAGAGCTACGAGCAGTACTTC. The V call is TRBV9, the J call TRBJ2-7; no reliable D call. The CDR3 contains 14 residues. The ends were cut back, 0 bases at V and 3 bases at J, with 10 bases in the middle. Germline-derived CDR1 and CDR2 are SGDLS and YYNGEE.